These 31 T cell receptor beta chains were sequenced from one sample in a study of cytomegalovirus exposure and HLA in healthy donors (dated by TCRdb to 2017 to 2019). Library preparation employed the immunoSEQ multiplex PCR assay. For the multiplex PCR, a mixture combining 60 forward primers for TCR Vbeta segments and 13 reverse primers for TCR Jbeta segments was used. In its TCRdb copy, this immuneACCESS table keeps in-frame sequences only and misses some clones. Where compared with another copy, unresolved V genes explain less than half of these, and the others have no known cause. This sample lists approximately 110,000 clones; 15% were detected once. Of the sample, roughly 0.8% is held by the ten largest clones. The material sequenced was PBMCs. All receptors come from a female donor in good health and CMV-seronegative.

The chain carries TRBV27 and TRBJ2-3, with 9 bases lining up with TRBD2. Losses at the gene ends were 5 bases for V and 2 bases for J; bases not matched to a gene: 8. The germline V gene has CDR1 MNHEY and CDR2 SMNVEV (reference sequence). CDR3 length: 16 amino acids. The CDR3 region has the DNA TGTGCCAGCAGTAAATTGACTAGCGGACCCACAGATACGCAGTATTTT. Protein sequence: CASSKLTSGPTDTQYF.

V and J are TRBV28 and TRBJ2-5, with 10 bases that match TRBD2. Germline trimming cut 6 bases from V and 7 bases from J; bases unmatched to any gene: 8. The V gene's germline CDR1 is MDHEN and CDR2 SYDVKM. The CDR3 runs to 14 residues. CDR3 in amino acids: CASRASGSAGTQYF. In nucleotides, the CDR3 is TGTGCCAGCAGGGCTAGCGGGAGTGCTGGGACCCAGTACTTC.

The rearrangement links TRBV9 to TRBJ1-1; weak D call: TRBD1 (5 bases). V lost 7 bases and J lost 6, with 22 bases in between. The CDR3 extends over 15 amino acids. The germline gives CDR1 SGDLS, CDR2 YYNGEE. The CDR3: CASAGGEQATAEAFF. Here the CDR3 DNA reads TGTGCCAGCGCCGGGGGGGAACAGGCGACGGCTGAAGCTTTCTTT.

The rearrangement uses TRBV5-1 and TRBJ2-3, with 9 bases lining up with TRBD1. With V trimmed by 4 bases and J by 4 bases, 10 bases remained unmatched. The CDR3 spans 16 residues. Germline CDR1 is SGHRS and CDR2 is YFSETQ. The CDR3 sequence is CASSTTTGGFSDTQYF. The CDR3 nucleotides are TGCGCCAGCAGCACCACGACAGGGGGGTTTTCAGATACGCAGTATTTT.

The chain couples TRBV12-5 to TRBJ2-1, with 8 bases fitting TRBD1. This CDR3 comprises 16 residues. CDR1 is LGHNT and CDR2 is FRNRAP in the germline V gene. V gave up 1 base and J gave up 3 bases; unmatched junction bases: 5. DNA for the CDR3: TGTGCTAGTGGTTTGGATGGACAGGGATTCTACAATGAGCAGTTCTTC. This sequence encodes CASGLDGQGFYNEQFF.

This clone occurred a few times. This chain joins TRBV7-6 and TRBJ2-2; D may be TRBD2 (6 bases). Trimming took off 5 bases at V and 3 bases at J, with 19 bases between the two ends. CDR3 length: 17 residues. The germline CDR1 and CDR2 sequences are SGHVS and FNYEAQ. CDR3 loop: CASSSSRRSGDTGELFF. The DNA of the CDR3 is TGTGCCAGCAGCAGCTCCCGACGGTCGGGGGACACCGGGGAGCTGTTTTTT.

This clone has more than one count but fewer than ten. The chain employs TRBV30 and TRBJ2-6, with 9 bases that match TRBD1. The trim removed 3 bases at V and 2 bases at J, leaving 5 bases unmatched. Germline assignment: CDR1 GTSNPN and CDR2 SVGIG (reference sequence). CDR3 length: 16 residues. Here the CDR3 reads CAWRRQGGPGANVLTF. As DNA, the CDR3 is TGTGCCTGGAGAAGACAGGGGGGGCCTGGGGCCAACGTCCTGACTTTC.

This clone turned up a few times. The genes are TRBV19 and TRBJ2-7; 8 bases match TRBD2. This CDR3 contains 15 residues. The germline gives CDR1 LNHDA, CDR2 SQIVND (reference sequence). Germline trimming cut 4 bases from V and 2 bases from J; bases unmatched to any gene: 7. The DNA for the CDR3 is TGTGCCAGTAGTACGATTAGCGGGAATGCCTACGAGCAGTACTTC. Amino acids: CASSTISGNAYEQYF.

This clone was seen more than once but under ten times. V and J are TRBV2 and TRBJ2-7; D is possibly TRBD1 (5 bases). The CDR3 spans 13 residues. Trimming stripped 7 bases from V and 3 bases from J, with 13 bases between. CDR1 is SNHLY and CDR2 is FYNNEI in the germline V gene. In DNA form, the CDR3 reads TGTGCCAGCATGGGGCCGGCCGGCTACGAGCAGTACTTC. Its protein product is CASMGPAGYEQYF.

This clone was observed a single time. V usage is TRBV5-6 and J usage is TRBJ2-3; 12 nucleotides line up with TRBD2. The junction had 8 bases not matched to a gene; V was cut back by 0 bases and J by 0 bases. The CDR3 has 19 residues. CDR1 and CDR2 (germline): SGHDT, YYEEEE. Here the CDR3 DNA reads TGTGCCAGCAGCTTGGGGTCTAGCGGGGGGGGGACTAGCACAGATACGCAGTATTTT. Translation: CASSLGSSGGGTSTDTQYF.

In its sample, this clone was seen a few times. The chain has TRBV18 and TRBJ2-7; tentative D call: TRBD1 (5 bases). Germline CDR1 KGHSH, CDR2 LQKENI. Trimming shortened V by 2 bases and J by 3 bases, and 11 bases separated the two germline ends. This CDR3 region has 14 residues. CDR3 sequence reads: CASSPDTRVYEQYF. CDR3 nucleotides: TGTGCCAGCTCACCAGACACCAGGGTCTACGAGCAGTACTTC.

The gene calls are TRBV7-2 and TRBJ2-5; D possibly corresponds to TRBD1 (8 bases). Germline V gene data show CDR1 as SGHTA and CDR2 as FQGNSA. V was clipped by 4 bases and J by 4 bases, with 19 bases between them. The CDR3 loop spans 16 amino acids. CDR3 DNA sequence: TGTGCCAGCAGCTCCCAGGGGGCGGGAGTCGGAGAGACCCAGTACTTC. It translates to CASSSQGAGVGETQYF.

This chain connects TRBV7-2 to TRBJ2-3; 13 bases are a match to TRBD2. Germline CDR1 SGHTA, CDR2 FQGNSA. CDR3 length: 16 amino acids. V was pared by 5 bases and J by 5 bases, with 7 bases of the junction left unmatched. CDR3 DNA sequence: TGTGCCAGCAGCCCCCCGGGACTAGCGGGGCTAGATACGCAGTATTTT. This gives the protein CASSPPGLAGLDTQYF.

The chain combines TRBV30 with TRBJ2-5; TRBD1 aligns across 8 bases. The end of the DNA fits TRBJ2-7 better, so the J call may be wrong. The CDR3 extends over 12 amino acids. The germline gives CDR1 GTSNPN, CDR2 SVGIG (reference sequence). The CDR3 here is CAWSGQGIEQYF. CDR3 coding DNA: TGTGCCTGGAGTGGACAGGGGATCGAGCAGTACTTC.

This clone was counted between two and nine times. This rearrangement joins TRBV9 to TRBJ2-1; 9 bases match TRBD2. Unmatched junction bases numbered 10, after V lost 4 bases and J lost 5 bases. The CDR3 has 16 residues. Germline CDR1 reads SGDLS; CDR2 reads YYNGEE. CDR3 amino acids: CASSPQPGTSHNEQFF. CDR3 in DNA: TGTGCCAGCAGCCCTCAGCCCGGGACTAGCCACAATGAGCAGTTCTTC. Full variable domain (outside the CDR3, taken from reference TRBV9 and TRBJ2-1): DSGVTQTPKHLITATGQRVTLRCSPRSGDLSVYWYQQSLDQGLQFLIQYYNGEERAKGNILERFSAQQFPDLHSELNLSSLELGDSALYFCASSPQPGTSHNEQFFGPGTRLTVL.

This chain uses TRBV25-1 with TRBJ2-5, with D perhaps matching TRBD2 (6 bases). Deletions cut 1 base from V and 2 bases from J, with 11 bases between. The CDR3 is 15 amino acids. Germline V CDR1 and CDR2: MGHDK, SYGVNS. The CDR3 DNA sequence: TGTGCCAGCAGTGAATGGAGGGGACCGCAAGAGACCCAGTACTTC. Encoded protein: CASSEWRGPQETQYF.

The V call is TRBV9, the J call TRBJ2-3; TRBD1 agrees at 9 bases. From germline, CDR1 is SGDLS and CDR2 YYNGEE. This CDR3 contains 15 residues. Germline trimming cut 0 bases from V and 1 base from J; bases unmatched to any gene: 0. CDR3 nucleotide sequence: TGTGCCAGCAGCGTAGGGGACAGGGGCACAGATACGCAGTATTTT. Encoded protein: CASSVGDRGTDTQYF.

The V and J genes are TRBV9 and TRBJ1-4; 8 bases map to TRBD1. V shed 3 bases, J shed 4 bases, and the junction held 2 bases outside the gene matches. CDR3 length: 14 amino acids. CDR1 is SGDLS and CDR2 is YYNGEE in the germline V gene. CDR3 in amino acids: CASSATGVNEKLFF. The CDR3 DNA sequence: TGTGCCAGCAGCGCGACAGGGGTTAATGAAAAACTGTTTTTT.

V is TRBV4-3 and J is TRBJ2-5, with 7 bases that match TRBD1. J gave up 8 bases and V 0 bases, and 15 bases lay outside the gene matches. Germline V gene data show CDR1 as LGHNA and CDR2 as YSLEER. The CDR3 consists of 17 residues. CDR3 region: CASSQDQSSDRVGTQYF. The DNA for the CDR3 is TGCGCCAGCAGCCAAGACCAATCCTCAGACAGGGTTGGAACCCAGTACTTC.

The rearrangement uses TRBV7-9 and TRBJ2-2; the D is unclear. With 4 bases removed from V and 6 bases from J, the gap between germline ends came to 6 bases. CDR3 length equals 12 residues. The germline gives CDR1 SEHNR, CDR2 FQNEAQ (reference sequence). CDR3 nucleotide sequence: TGTGCCAGCAGCTCAATTCCCGGGGAGCTGTTTTTT. It yields the protein CASSSIPGELFF.

This clone was detected a few times. CDR3 nucleotide sequence: TGTGCCAGCAGCTTAGCCCCCGGGACAGGGATGGGGGATCAGCCCCAGCATTTT. Translated, it gives CASSLAPGTGMGDQPQHF. The V and J genes are TRBV11-3 and TRBJ1-5; 9 nucleotides line up with TRBD1. Germline trimming cut 1 base from V and 5 bases from J; bases unmatched to any gene: 12. Germline CDR1 SGHNT, CDR2 YENEEA. CDR3 length: 18 amino acids.

The chain combines TRBV5-1 with TRBJ1-1, with TRBD1 identical over 7 bases. The V gene's germline CDR1 is SGHRS and CDR2 YFSETQ. This CDR3 is 18 amino acids long. J gave up 0 bases and V 1 base, and 12 bases lay outside the gene matches. This CDR3 is CASSLLTGQQSMNTEAFF. CDR3 bases: TGCGCCAGCAGCTTGCTCACGGGACAGCAGTCCATGAACACTGAAGCTTTCTTT.

This rearrangement joins TRBV28 to TRBJ2-5; 8 nucleotides line up with TRBD1. Germline lookup yields CDR1 MDHEN and CDR2 SYDVKM. CDR3 length equals 16 residues. After removal of 2 bases from V and 1 base from J, the junction contained 6 bases not matched to a gene. The CDR3, as DNA: TGTGCCAGCAGTTTACAAGGGGGGACAGGCCAAGAGACCCAGTACTTC. This gives the protein CASSLQGGTGQETQYF.

The sample holds a few counts of this clone. The chain has TRBV5-1 and TRBJ2-1; TRBD2 matches at 7 bases. This CDR3 comprises 14 residues. The ends lost 2 bases at V and 5 bases at J; junction bases unmatched: 4. Germline values: CDR1 SGHRS, CDR2 YFSETQ. In DNA form, the CDR3 reads TGCGCCAGCAGCTTACGGCGGGAGAACAATGAGCAGTTCTTC. Residues: CASSLRRENNEQFF.

This chain connects TRBV4-1 to TRBJ1-5, with TRBD1 as a possible D gene (5 bases). V was cut by 4 bases and J by 2 bases, with 21 bases left in between. This CDR3 spans 18 amino acids. CDR1 and CDR2 from the germline V gene are MGHRA and YSYEKL. CDR3 region: CASSPEGIRVNGNQPQHF. Here the CDR3 DNA reads TGCGCCAGCAGCCCCGAAGGAATCAGGGTAAATGGCAATCAGCCCCAGCATTTT.

The sample holds a few counts of this clone. This sequence joins TRBV18 and TRBJ2-7; TRBD1 might be the D (6 bases). Germline V lookup: CDR1 KGHSH, CDR2 LQKENI. Between the trimmed V and J ends, which lost 2 bases and 5 bases, there was a span of 13 bases. The CDR3 extends over 14 amino acids. The CDR3 loop is CASSPASGADEQYF. The DNA for the CDR3 is TGTGCCAGCTCACCAGCTTCAGGGGCCGACGAGCAGTACTTC.

The chain couples TRBV13 to TRBJ2-7, with 8 positions matching TRBD1. Germline CDR1 is PRHDT and CDR2 is FYEKMQ (reference sequence). The V gene end was trimmed by 3 bases and the J gene end by 4 bases; junction bases not matched to a gene: 8. The CDR3 has 15 amino acids. The CDR3 DNA reads TGTGCCAGCAGCTTCGGCGAGACAGGGGTTTACGAGCAGTACTTC. Residues: CASSFGETGVYEQYF.

In its sample, this clone was seen a few times. This chain connects TRBV6-5 to TRBJ1-2; a weak D match, TRBD1 (5 bases). From germline, CDR1 is MNHEY and CDR2 SVGAGI. The length of the CDR3 is 13 residues. Trimming shortened V by 2 bases and J by 7 bases, and 11 bases separated the two germline ends. CDR3 sequence (DNA): TGTGCCAGCAGTTACCGGGGGAGCGGTGGCTACACCTTC. Its translation: CASSYRGSGGYTF.

The chain uses TRBV29-1 and TRBJ1-1; D is uncertain. Germline V gene lookup returns CDR1 SQVTM and CDR2 ANQGSEA. The CDR3 contains 13 residues. V lost 4 bases to trimming and J lost 0 bases, with 9 bases between them. The CDR3 loop reads CSVARVLNTEAFF. The CDR3 DNA reads TGCAGCGTTGCGAGGGTGCTGAACACTGAAGCTTTCTTT.

The chain has TRBV6-5 and TRBJ1-4, with TRBD1 identical over 11 bases. The V gene's germline CDR1 is MNHEY and CDR2 SVGAGI. This CDR3 is 14 amino acids long. V trimming: 8 bases; J trimming: 6 bases; junction bases outside the gene matches: 5. The CDR3 spells CASRLGQGDEKLFF. The CDR3 DNA reads as TGTGCCAGCCGTCTGGGACAGGGGGATGAAAAACTGTTTTTT.

CDR3 region: CASSLVPVSYEQYF. In DNA, the CDR3 is TGTGCCAGCAGCTTAGTACCGGTCTCCTACGAGCAGTACTTC. This rearrangement joins TRBV7-2 to TRBJ2-7; D ambiguous. CDR3 length: 14 residues. The V and J ends lost 1 base and 0 bases respectively, with 7 bases between them. CDR1 and CDR2 from the germline V gene are SGHTA and FQGNSA.